These T cell receptor beta chains were read from a single sample in a study of response to subunit inactivated influenza vaccine. TCRdb ran MiXCR on the RT-PCR reads and lists one entry per CDR3 protein. This repertoire shows around 530,000 distinct CDR3 sequences, 12% found once; its top ten account for 10%. The specimen comprised PBMCs from blood, sampled on the day of vaccination. The receptors originated from a man in his forties or fifties who received an inactivated influenza vaccine. Both conserved end residues are part of each CDR3. The D gene is left open where the match is weak. Clone sizes are given selectively: once, few, many, or a class where the clone is expanded.

V	J	D	size	DNA	CDR3
TRBV10-3	TRBJ2-2	TRBD2	few	TGTGCCATCAGCCGTAGCGGGTCTGCCGGGGAGCTGTTTTTT	CAISRSGSAGELFF
TRBV7-8	TRBJ2-7	.	.	TGTGCCAGCAGCTCCCGGGTCAAGAGCTCCTACGAGCAGTACTTC	CASSSRVKSSYEQYF
TRBV19	TRBJ1-1	TRBD1	.	TGTGCCAGTCAGAGACAGGGGGCCCTGGGGAACACTGAAGCTTTCTTT	CASQRQGALGNTEAFF
TRBV4-2	TRBJ2-3	TRBD2	.	TGTGCCAGCAGCCAAGTTTTGCTCGGGAGGATGGTAGATACGCAGTATTTT	CASSQVLLGRMVDTQYF
TRBV6-1	TRBJ1-4	.	few	TGTGCCAGCAGCAAGACCTTTCAGGGGAATGAAAAACTGTTTTTT	CASSKTFQGNEKLFF
TRBV28	TRBJ2-5	.	few	TGTGCCAGCAGTTTATTCGGACAAGAGACCCAGTACTTC	CASSLFGQETQYF
TRBV7-2	TRBJ2-1	.	.	TGTGCCAGCAGCTTCCGGGGGGCCGTGTCGAATGAGCAGTTCTTC	CASSFRGAVSNEQFF
TRBV6-1	TRBJ1-5	.	few	TGTGCCAGCAAACCAGGGGCGAGCAATCAGCCCCAGCATTTT	CASKPGASNQPQHF
TRBV5-1	TRBJ2-7	.	.	TGCGCCAGCAGCTTGGCCGAGATGGCGGCGAGGGGCTACGAGCAGTACTTC	CASSLAEMAARGYEQYF
TRBV6-2/TRBV6-3	TRBJ1-5	TRBD1	few	TGTGCCAGCAGTTACGGGGACAGAAATCAGCCCCAGCATTTT	CASSYGDRNQPQHF
TRBV24-1	TRBJ2-1	.	.	TGTGCCACCAGTCGCCAGGTTGGGGGTGAGCAGTTCTTC	CATSRQVGGEQFF
TRBV27	TRBJ1-5	.	few	TGTGCCAGCAGTTTATCTGGGGGGAACTTGTGGTCCCAGCATTTT	CASSLSGGNLWSQHF
TRBV4-3	TRBJ2-1	.	many	TGCGCCAGCAGCCATTCGGACCCTTTTACTCGTTCCTACAATGAGCAGTTCTTC	CASSHSDPFTRSYNEQFF
TRBV18	TRBJ2-7	.	few	TGTGCCAGCTCACCACCGAGACAACCCTACGAGCAGTACTTC	CASSPPRQPYEQYF
TRBV6-1	TRBJ2-3	.	few	TGTGCCACCGGGACTGAGGGAACAGATACGCAGTATTTT	CATGTEGTDTQYF
TRBV29-1	TRBJ2-1	TRBD1	many	TGCAGCGTTGAAGATCCGGGACAGGGGGTGTCGGTCCTCTTGCAGTTCTTC	CSVEDPGQGVSVLLQFF
TRBV7-2	TRBJ1-5	TRBD1	.	TGTGCCAGCAGCCTGGACAGGGGCCGGCATCAGCCCCAGCATTTT	CASSLDRGRHQPQHF